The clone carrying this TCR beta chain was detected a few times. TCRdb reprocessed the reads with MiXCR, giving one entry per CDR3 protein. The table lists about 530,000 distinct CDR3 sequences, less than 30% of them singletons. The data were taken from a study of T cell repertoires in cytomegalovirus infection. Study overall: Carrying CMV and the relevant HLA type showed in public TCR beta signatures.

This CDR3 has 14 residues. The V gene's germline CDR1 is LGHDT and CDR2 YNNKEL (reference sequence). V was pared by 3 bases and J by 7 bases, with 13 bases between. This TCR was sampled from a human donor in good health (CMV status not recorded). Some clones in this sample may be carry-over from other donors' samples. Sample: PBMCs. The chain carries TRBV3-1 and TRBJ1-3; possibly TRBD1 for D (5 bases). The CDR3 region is CASSHAKKGNTIYF. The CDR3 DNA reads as TGTGCCAGCAGCCACGCTAAAAAGGGGAACACCATATATTTT.